One and the same sample provided the 5 T cell receptor beta chains below, sequenced in a study of shared clonotypes between healthy human individuals. Naive CD8 cells, CD45RO-negative and positively selected for CCR7, excluded terminally differentiated effector memory CD45RA+ cells. Clones were sequenced by immunoSEQ multiplex PCR, and TCRdb holds only the in-frame ones, with some missing. This table has roughly 850,000 clones, about 96% appearing once. Input material: naive CD8+ T cells sorted from blood. These receptors were taken from a man aged 30 to 39 in good health.

The V and J genes are TRBV27 and TRBJ1-1; 10 bases match TRBD1. The ends lost 6 bases at V and 4 bases at J; junction bases unmatched: 5. CDR3 length: 14 residues. The V gene's germline CDR1 is MNHEY and CDR2 SMNVEV (reference sequence). CDR3 DNA: TGTGCCAGCAGCATGACAGGGGGCGTCACTGAAGCTTTCTTT. The encoded protein is CASSMTGGVTEAFF.

In the case of this clone: Other DNA sequences in the sample encode the same CDR3. The J gene is TRBJ2-7, the V gene TRBV27; D might be TRBD1 or TRBD2, each matching 5 bases. CDR1 MNHEY and CDR2 SMNVEV come from the germline V gene (reference sequence). V lost 3 bases to trimming and J lost 0 bases, with 9 bases between them. The CDR3 length is 14 residues. DNA for the CDR3: TGTGCCAGCAGTTTGGGACGCAGCTCCTACGAGCAGTACTTC. Translation: CASSLGRSSYEQYF.

This chain joins TRBV7-7 and TRBJ2-2; D is perhaps TRBD1 (5 bases). CDR1 SSHAT and CDR2 FNYEAQ come from the germline V gene (reference sequence). There are 16 residues in the CDR3. Trimming took 5 bases from V and 1 from J, leaving 14 bases between them. The CDR3 DNA reads as TGTGCCAGCAGCAAGACCTTCACAGGGAACACCGGGGAGCTGTTTTTT. It yields the protein CASSKTFTGNTGELFF.

The J gene is TRBJ1-1, the V gene TRBV27, with 8 bases lining up with TRBD1. CDR3 length equals 18 residues. Trimming took 6 bases from V and 4 from J; bases not matched to a gene: 19. Germline loops: CDR1 MNHEY, CDR2 SMNVEV (reference sequence). The DNA of the CDR3 is TGTGCCAGCAGCCCACAGATGCCCAATGGACAGGGTGGCACTGAAGCTTTCTTT. Its translation: CASSPQMPNGQGGTEAFF.

The chain recombines TRBV9 with TRBJ2-3; TRBD2 agrees at 10 bases. Trimming removed 4 bases from V and 4 bases from J; junction bases left unmatched: 9. The CDR3 is made up of 16 amino acids. Germline CDR1 and CDR2: SGDLS and YYNGEE. Here the CDR3 reads CASSSRAGGPSDTQYF. The CDR3 coding sequence is TGTGCCAGCAGCTCCCGAGCGGGAGGGCCGTCAGATACGCAGTATTTT.